The sequence of this T cell receptor (beta chain) was determined in a study of blood T cell repertoires in COVID-19. Study summary: Acute-phase and convalescent COVID-19 samples originated in the United States, Italy and Spain. Sources were T cells, B-cell-depleted T cells, or PBMCs; the material itself was cDNA or gDNA.

Authors' processing steps: Cell counts per sample came from amplifying reference gene primers. The assay was immunoSEQ multiplex PCR, and TCRdb's table has in-frame clones only and misses some. V and J calls and clone size are as listed in that table; D and trimming were resolved from the DNA. The sample consists of about 240,000 clones, nearly 90% of them appearing once. The CDR3 consists of 13 residues. With 9 bases clipped from V and 2 bases from J, the junction kept 4 bases outside the gene matches. The germline gives CDR1 MNHEY, CDR2 SMNVEV (reference sequence). V usage is TRBV27 and J usage is TRBJ2-7; 10 nucleotides line up with TRBD1. This clonotype was obtained from a woman aged 25 to 45 with acute or convalescent COVID-19. The sequencing sample was made of peripheral blood. As DNA, the CDR3 is TGTGCCAGTTCGGGACAGGGGCCCTACGAGCAGTACTTC. It is translated as CASSGQGPYEQYF.